A single sample is the source of the 29 T cell receptor beta chains below, sequenced in a study of T-cell reconstitution after alpha-beta-depleted transplantation in children. During its preparation, the TCRbeta library received unique molecular identifiers. TCRdb re-called the PCR reads with MiXCR, one entry per CDR3 protein. The sample comprises roughly 420,000 distinct CDR3 sequences, roughly 15% of which are singletons, and under 30% rests with the top ten. The material sequenced was PBMCs, mostly from graft donor cells, taken 360 days after TCRalphabeta/CD19-depleted stem cell transplant. These receptors all come from a boy in the first two years of life who had a stem cell transplant for Wiskott-Aldrich syndrome, so the T cells may come from the graft donor.

This clonotype was seen more than once but under ten times. This CDR3 is CSARLLAGGPISDTQYF. In DNA, the CDR3 is TGCAGTGCTAGATTGCTAGCGGGGGGGCCGATCTCTGATACGCAGTATTTT. This chain uses TRBV20-1 with TRBJ2-3, with 12 bases matching TRBD2. Losses at the gene ends were 2 bases for V and 6 bases for J; bases not matched to a gene: 12. The CDR3 has 17 amino acids. Germline CDR1 DFQATT, CDR2 SNEGSKA (reference sequence).

This clonotype was seen only a few times. V and J are TRBV28 and TRBJ2-1; 12 bases map to TRBD2. With V trimmed by 3 bases and J by 3 bases, 3 bases remained unmatched. The length of the CDR3 is 16 residues. Germline V gene lookup returns CDR1 MDHEN and CDR2 SYDVKM. The CDR3 nucleotides are TGTGCCAGCAGTTTGTCGACTAGCGGGGGCTACAATGAGCAGTTCTTC. It codes for CASSLSTSGGYNEQFF.

In this sample, this clonotype turned up a few times. The chain links TRBV4-2 to TRBJ2-5, with D possibly matching TRBD1 (5 bases). CDR1 is LGHNA, CDR2 YNFKEQ, per germline. The CDR3 extends over 12 amino acids. Trimming took 2 bases from V and 9 from J, leaving 10 bases between them. The CDR3 DNA is TGTGCCAGCAGCCAAAACCAAGGGGCCCAGTACTTC. The encoded protein is CASSQNQGAQYF.

This clonotype was observed a few times. The CDR3 DNA sequence: TGCGCCAGCAGCCAAACACAGGGGATGGCGGCCAAAAACATTCAGTACTTC. Amino acids: CASSQTQGMAAKNIQYF. The chain recombines TRBV4-3 with TRBJ2-4, with 7 nucleotides matching TRBD1. Germline lookup yields CDR1 LGHNA and CDR2 YSLEER. This CDR3 has 17 residues. With V trimmed by 2 bases and J by 1 base, 8 bases remained unmatched.

This clonotype was detected only a few times. This chain connects TRBV20-1 to TRBJ2-4, with D maybe TRBD1 (5 bases). The CDR3 spans 13 residues. In germline, CDR1 is DFQATT, CDR2 SNEGSKA (reference sequence). Deletions cut 5 bases from V and 2 bases from J, with 10 bases between. CDR3 amino acids: CSASYRTKNIQYF. CDR3 sequence (DNA): TGCAGTGCTTCCTACAGGACCAAAAACATTCAGTACTTC.

The chain carries TRBV6-5 and TRBJ2-1, with no clear D. This CDR3 has 13 residues. The germline V gene encodes CDR1 MNHEY and CDR2 SVGAGI. V was cut by 2 bases and J by 3 bases, with 5 bases left in between. The CDR3 DNA reads as TGTGCCAGCAGTTACCACCACTACAATGAGCAGTTCTTC. The encoded protein is CASSYHHYNEQFF.

This clonotype appeared a few times. This sequence joins TRBV9 and TRBJ2-1; TRBD2 is a possible D gene (5 bases). The germline V gene encodes CDR1 SGDLS and CDR2 YYNGEE. The germline V and J ends were trimmed by 1 base and 8 bases, with 13 bases remaining between them. CDR3 length equals 14 residues. DNA for the CDR3: TGTGCCAGCAGCGTATCATCGTTCGGGGATGAGCAGTTCTTC. Protein: CASSVSSFGDEQFF.

This clonotype was seen a handful of times. The rearrangement links TRBV12-3 or TRBV12-4 to TRBJ2-3, with 14 bases matching TRBD2. The CDR3 sequence is 16 residues long. V shed 4 bases, J shed 5 bases, and the junction held 5 bases outside the gene matches. The CDR3 coding sequence is TGTGCCAGCAGTTCCGGGACTAGCGGGAGTATAGATACGCAGTATTTT. Its translation is CASSSGTSGSIDTQYF.

This clonotype has a handful of counts. CDR3: CASSLVGINEKLFF. The CDR3 bases are TGTGCCAGCAGCTTAGTTGGGATTAATGAAAAACTGTTTTTT. The genes are TRBV7-9 and TRBJ1-4; D is unclear. The CDR3 loop spans 14 amino acids. CDR1 SEHNR and CDR2 FQNEAQ come from the germline V gene (reference sequence). V was cut by 1 base and J by 4 bases, with 7 bases left in between.

The chain carries TRBV18 and TRBJ2-7; a weak D match, TRBD2 (6 bases). The CDR3 runs 14 residues. V lost 4 bases to trimming and J lost 3 bases, with 13 bases between them. Germline loops: CDR1 KGHSH, CDR2 LQKENI. CDR3 amino acids: CASSLRLDRYEQYF. The CDR3 DNA follows: TGTGCCAGCTCACTAAGACTAGACCGCTACGAGCAGTACTTC.

The chain carries TRBV7-9 and TRBJ2-3, with 8 positions matching TRBD1. Per germline, CDR1 SEHNR and CDR2 FQNEAQ (reference sequence). Unmatched junction bases numbered 4, after V lost 5 bases and J lost 3 bases. The CDR3 runs to 14 residues. The CDR3 DNA sequence: TGTGCCAGCAGCCTGACAGGGGTAACAGATACGCAGTATTTT. Translating it yields CASSLTGVTDTQYF.

There are a few counts of this clonotype. The chain joins TRBV24-1 to TRBJ1-2; D possibly corresponds to TRBD1 (6 bases). Germline V CDR1 and CDR2: KGHDR, SFDVKD. Trimming took 4 bases from V and 5 from J, leaving 13 bases between them. This CDR3 is built from 14 residues. This chain's CDR3 is CATSDPGVGYGYTF. The CDR3 bases are TGTGCCACCAGTGACCCAGGGGTCGGTTATGGCTACACCTTC.

The chain uses TRBV6-2 or TRBV6-3 and TRBJ1-5, with 9 bases identical to TRBD1. V shed 9 bases, J shed 3 bases, and the junction held 6 bases outside the gene matches. CDR1 is MNHEY, CDR2 SVGEGT, per germline. This CDR3 is built from 14 residues. The CDR3 DNA sequence: TGTGCCAGTGGGGACAGGGCACTCAATCAGCCCCAGCATTTT. Its translation: CASGDRALNQPQHF.

This sequence joins TRBV29-1 and TRBJ2-2, with 10 bases identical to TRBD2. The germline CDR1 and CDR2 sequences are SQVTM and ANQGSEA. The CDR3 is made up of 15 amino acids. Trimming at V came to 6 bases and at J to 6 bases, leaving 10 bases not matched to a gene. This CDR3 reads CSVGESAGGSGELFF. In nucleotides, the CDR3 is TGCAGCGTGGGAGAATCAGCGGGAGGGTCCGGGGAGCTGTTTTTT.

This clonotype was counted between two and nine times. The chain is built from TRBV4-2 and TRBJ2-5; TRBD1 or TRBD2 may be the D gene (5 bases each). The CDR3 contains 18 residues. With 0 bases removed from V and 5 bases from J, the gap between germline ends came to 22 bases. The germline gives CDR1 LGHNA, CDR2 YNFKEQ. Here the CDR3 reads CASSQEMPGTLMMETQYF. CDR3 nucleotide sequence: TGTGCCAGCAGCCAAGAGATGCCCGGGACGTTGATGATGGAGACCCAGTACTTC.

This clonotype was counted at least ten times. The chain employs TRBV12-3 or TRBV12-4 and TRBJ2-1, with 8 bases that match TRBD2. After removal of 4 bases from V and 16 bases from J, the junction contained 9 bases not matched to a gene. CDR3 size: 12 residues. CDR3 sequence reads: CASSYWSGGQFF. For the CDR3, the DNA is TGTGCCAGCAGTTATTGGTCGGGAGGGCAATTCTTC.

This clonotype was seen a few times. The chain employs TRBV27 and TRBJ2-7, with D perhaps matching TRBD1 or TRBD2 (6 bases each). The CDR3 is 12 amino acids. Trimming shortened V by 5 bases and J by 6 bases, and 11 bases separated the two germline ends. In germline, CDR1 is MNHEY, CDR2 SMNVEV (reference sequence). The CDR3, as DNA: TGTGCCAGCAGTGTACAGGGAGGCGAGCAGTACTTC. Translation gives CASSVQGGEQYF.

V gene TRBV6-5 combines with J gene TRBJ1-4; D remains unclear. Germline CDR1 is MNHEY and CDR2 is SVGAGI. CDR3 length equals 14 residues. The V end lost 0 bases, the J end lost 8 bases, and 10 bases lay between the germline ends. The CDR3 nucleotides are TGTGCCAGCAGTTACTCGGGAATAACCGAAAAACTGTTTTTT. Translation: CASSYSGITEKLFF.

The rearrangement joins TRBV30 to TRBJ2-3; D gene ambiguous. The germline V gene encodes CDR1 GTSNPN and CDR2 SVGIG (reference sequence). This CDR3 has 11 residues. Trimming removed 1 base at V and 9 bases at J, with 8 bases between. The CDR3 sequence is CAWSGSLTQYF. As DNA, the CDR3 is TGTGCCTGGAGTGGTTCGCTCACGCAGTATTTT.

The rearrangement joins TRBV30 to TRBJ2-7; 7 nucleotides align to TRBD1. The CDR3 consists of 13 residues. Per the germline V gene, CDR1 is GTSNPN and CDR2 is SVGIG (reference sequence). Trimming cost V 4 bases and J 7 bases; bases outside gene matches: 10. CDR3 DNA sequence: TGTGCCTGGATGAGACAGGGAACGGGGGAGCAGTACTTC. Its protein product is CAWMRQGTGEQYF.

The chain joins TRBV5-1 to TRBJ2-7, with TRBD2 matching over 9 bases. The CDR3 spans 15 residues. Germline loops: CDR1 SGHRS, CDR2 YFSETQ. Trimming cost V 0 bases and J 5 bases; bases outside gene matches: 6. CDR3 protein: CASSLVGGGADEQYF. The CDR3 DNA sequence: TGCGCCAGCAGCTTGGTTGGCGGGGGGGCCGACGAGCAGTACTTC. The full variable domain, in which reference TRBV5-1 and TRBJ2-7 provide the parts outside the CDR3, is KAGVTQTPRYLIKTRGQQVTLSCSPISGHRSVSWYQQTPGQGLQFLFEYFSETQRNKGNFPGRFSGRQFSNSRSEMNVSTLELGDSALYLCASSLVGGGADEQYFGPGTRLTVT.

This clonotype has more than one count but fewer than ten. V is TRBV6-2 or TRBV6-3 and J is TRBJ2-1; TRBD2 matches 7 bases. Germline trimming cut 8 bases from V and 1 base from J; bases unmatched to any gene: 11. The CDR3 extends over 16 amino acids. CDR1 and CDR2 from the germline V gene are MNHEY and SVGEGT. CDR3 DNA: TGTGCCAGCCGAAAGGGAGGCGGGAGTTCCTACAATGAGCAGTTCTTC. Protein: CASRKGGGSSYNEQFF.

This clonotype was found a few times. V gene TRBV10-3 combines with J gene TRBJ1-3; D unclear. V lost 10 bases and J lost 9, with 16 bases in between. The CDR3 totals 12 residues. CDR1 is ENHRY, CDR2 SYGVKD, per germline. In DNA, the CDR3 is TGTGCCACCACCCGACCGAGTGCCACCATATATTTT. Protein sequence: CATTRPSATIYF.

The rearrangement uses TRBV27 and TRBJ2-5; 8 nucleotides line up with TRBD1. Germline V gene data show CDR1 as MNHEY and CDR2 as SMNVEV (reference sequence). The CDR3 spans 16 residues. Trimming at V came to 4 bases and at J to 2 bases, leaving 9 bases not matched to a gene. CDR3 DNA: TGTGCCAGCAGTTCGAATGGGGGACAGGATCAAGAGACCCAGTACTTC. It yields the protein CASSSNGGQDQETQYF.

The chain combines TRBV3-1 with TRBJ2-1; 9 nucleotides match TRBD1. V lost 5 bases to trimming and J lost 7 bases; unmatched junction nucleotides: 6. This CDR3 contains 14 residues. Germline V gene lookup returns CDR1 LGHDT and CDR2 YNNKEL (reference sequence). The CDR3 DNA reads as TGTGCCAGCAGCGATCGTGGACAGGGGAATGAGCAGTTCTTC. Translating it yields CASSDRGQGNEQFF.

The table lists this clonotype with a few counts. At one end, the junction sequence differs from germline, possibly due to a read error. This sequence joins TRBV12-3 or TRBV12-4 and TRBJ2-1, with TRBD2 identical over 12 bases. The CDR3 is 12 amino acids. CDR3 region: CASSLAGGEQFF. The CDR3 DNA reads as TGTGCCAGCAGTCTAGCGGGAGGGGAGCAGTTCTTC.

This clonotype was seen a handful of times. The chain recombines TRBV7-2 with TRBJ1-3; weak D call: TRBD1 (6 bases). CDR1 and CDR2 from the germline V gene are SGHTA and FQGNSA. The CDR3 consists of 14 residues. Trimming removed 3 bases from V and 4 bases from J, with 10 bases in between. The chain's CDR3 is CASSFGDTGNTIYF. CDR3 DNA sequence: TGTGCCAGCAGCTTTGGGGACACCGGAAACACCATATATTTT.

There are a few counts of this clonotype. The chain joins TRBV20-1 to TRBJ2-7; 9 nucleotides agree with TRBD2. Germline loops: CDR1 DFQATT, CDR2 SNEGSKA (reference sequence). V trimming: 3 bases; J trimming: 2 bases; junction bases outside the gene matches: 2. The CDR3 runs 13 residues. CDR3 in DNA: TGCAGTGCTAGGACTAGCGGTCCCTACGAGCAGTACTTC. The encoded protein is CSARTSGPYEQYF.

The gene calls are TRBV9 and TRBJ2-2; D is uncertain. The germline V gene has CDR1 SGDLS and CDR2 YYNGEE. This CDR3 has 14 residues. V shed 3 bases and J shed 6 bases, with 12 bases lying between them. CDR3 residues: CASSGRYGAGELFF. For the CDR3, the DNA is TGTGCCAGCAGCGGCCGATACGGAGCCGGGGAGCTGTTTTTT.